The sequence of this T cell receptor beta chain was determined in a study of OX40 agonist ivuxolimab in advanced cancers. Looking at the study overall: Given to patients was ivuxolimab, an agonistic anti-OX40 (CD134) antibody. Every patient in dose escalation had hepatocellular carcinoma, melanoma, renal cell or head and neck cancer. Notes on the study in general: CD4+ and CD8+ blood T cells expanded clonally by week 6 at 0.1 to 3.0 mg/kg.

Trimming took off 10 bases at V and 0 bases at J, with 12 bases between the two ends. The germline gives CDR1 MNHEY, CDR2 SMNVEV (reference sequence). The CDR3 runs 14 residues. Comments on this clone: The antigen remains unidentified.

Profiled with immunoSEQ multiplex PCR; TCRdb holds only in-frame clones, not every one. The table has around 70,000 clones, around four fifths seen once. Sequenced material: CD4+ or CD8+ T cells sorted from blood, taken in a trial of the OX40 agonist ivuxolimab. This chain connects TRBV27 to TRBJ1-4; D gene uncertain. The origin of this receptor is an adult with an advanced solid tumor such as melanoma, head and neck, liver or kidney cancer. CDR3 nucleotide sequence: TGTGCCACAGCCCATGGCACAACTAATGAAAAACTGTTTTTT. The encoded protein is CATAHGTTNEKLFF.